The 15 T cell receptor beta chains listed next were all sequenced from one sample in a study of T cell responses to AZD1222 COVID-19 vaccine. Profiled with immunoSEQ multiplex PCR; TCRdb holds only in-frame clones, not every one. The table has approximately 120,000 clones, more than 75% seen once. The sample consisted of peripheral blood, taken on day 0 of AZD1222 vaccination. These receptor sequences come from an adult in good health.

This clone was picked up one time. The CDR3 DNA follows: TGTGCCAGCAGCTTAGTAGCGGGAGGGCCCGGGGAGCTGTTTTTT. The encoded protein is CASSLVAGGPGELFF. V usage is TRBV13 and J usage is TRBJ2-2; TRBD2 agrees at 11 bases. Germline V gives CDR1 PRHDT, CDR2 FYEKMQ (reference sequence). There are 15 residues in the CDR3. Unmatched junction bases numbered 1, after V lost 1 base and J lost 6 bases.

The V call is TRBV28, the J call TRBJ2-1; 7 bases line up with TRBD2. Trimming removed 2 bases from V and 5 bases from J; junction bases left unmatched: 3. The germline V gene encodes CDR1 MDHEN and CDR2 SYDVKM. The CDR3 runs 14 residues. The CDR3 reads CASSLAGADNEQFF. The CDR3 DNA follows: TGTGCCAGCAGTTTAGCGGGAGCAGACAATGAGCAGTTCTTC.

The rearrangement links TRBV10-3 to TRBJ1-2; D might be TRBD1 (6 bases). CDR3 length: 13 amino acids. Trimming left V 6 bases short and J 8 bases short, with 16 bases between. Germline V lookup: CDR1 ENHRY, CDR2 SYGVKD. CDR3 in DNA: TGTGCCATCAGCTTGTCAGGGGTGGCGGGCTACACCTTC. This translates into CAISLSGVAGYTF.

Of note for this clone: It is unclear where the CDR3 begins or ends on the DNA, so no DNA is shown, and the CDR3 is as TCRdb lists it. The chain links TRBV27 to TRBJ2-1; TRBD1 is taken as the D call from the table, unchecked against the DNA. The CDR3 numbers 13 amino acids, ends counted. Germline CDR1 reads MNHEY; CDR2 reads SMNVEV (reference sequence). CDR3 amino acids: CASSFLAGNEQFF.

CDR3 amino acids: CASSQLRLAGGPGYEQYF. CDR3 DNA: TGCGCCAGCAGCCAATTGAGACTAGCGGGAGGGCCGGGCTACGAGCAGTACTTC. The chain couples TRBV4-1 to TRBJ2-7; 14 nucleotides agree with TRBD2. Germline V gene sequence: CDR1 MGHRA, CDR2 YSYEKL. The CDR3 has 18 amino acids. V was clipped by 2 bases and J by 3 bases; unmatched bases: 9.

This sequence joins TRBV19 and TRBJ1-6; 9 bases match TRBD1. The CDR3 has 13 amino acids. Looked up from germline, CDR1 is LNHDA and CDR2 is SQIVND (reference sequence). V was clipped by 2 bases and J by 17 bases; unmatched bases: 7. The CDR3 is CASSILPGQGFHF. The CDR3, as DNA: TGTGCCAGTAGTATATTACCGGGACAGGGTTTCCACTTT.

This clone was observed once. The chain links TRBV7-2 to TRBJ2-3, with D possibly matching TRBD2 (5 bases). Germline V gives CDR1 SGHTA, CDR2 FQGNSA. CDR3 length: 13 amino acids. V lost 5 bases and J lost 9, with 15 bases in between. The DNA of the CDR3 is TGTGCCAGCAGCGAGCGAAAACGAGGGACGCAGTATTTT. This encodes CASSERKRGTQYF.

The gene calls are TRBV7-6 and TRBJ2-7, with D tentatively TRBD1 (6 bases). Per germline, CDR1 SGHVS and CDR2 FNYEAQ. The CDR3 has 14 residues. Trimming took off 5 bases at V and 5 bases at J, with 16 bases between the two ends. The CDR3 region has the DNA TGTGCCAGCAGCGCAAGGGGGTTGTCTGACGAGCAGTACTTC. Translated, it gives CASSARGLSDEQYF.

V is TRBV19 and J is TRBJ1-2; 8 nucleotides align to TRBD1. This CDR3 has 11 residues. CDR1 and CDR2 from the germline V gene are LNHDA and SQIVND (reference sequence). J gave up 14 bases and V 5 bases, and 7 bases lay outside the gene matches. The DNA of the CDR3 is TGTGCCAGTAGTCGACAGGGGCTAGGGACCTTC. Amino acids: CASSRQGLGTF.

The chain carries TRBV7-2 and TRBJ2-7, with 7 bases identical to TRBD2. Germline values: CDR1 SGHTA, CDR2 FQGNSA. J lost 7 bases, V lost 2 bases, and 5 bases had no gene match. CDR3 length: 13 amino acids. DNA for the CDR3: TGTGCCAGCAGCTTACAACTAGCGCAGGAGCAGTACTTC. Translated, it gives CASSLQLAQEQYF.

The rearrangement joins TRBV3-1 (or the pseudogene TRBV3-2) to TRBJ2-2; TRBD2 is a possible D gene (6 bases). Germline V lookup: CDR1 LGHDT, CDR2 YNNKEL (reference sequence). The CDR3 covers 13 residues. V dropped 6 bases and J dropped 3 bases, with 8 bases sitting between them. The CDR3 spells CASRAGYTGELFF. DNA of the CDR3: TGTGCCAGCAGAGCGGGTTACACCGGGGAGCTGTTTTTT.

V usage is TRBV23-1 and J usage is TRBJ2-7; 7 positions agree with TRBD1. TRBV23-1 is assigned to the ORF class and has an uncertain function. V gave up 7 bases and J gave up 4 bases; unmatched junction bases: 4. The CDR3 has 12 residues. CDR3 protein: CASTNRGYEQYF. The CDR3 DNA reads TGCGCCAGCACAAACAGGGGTTACGAGCAGTACTTC.

The chain joins TRBV19 to TRBJ1-2; 8 bases fit TRBD1. J was trimmed by 7 bases and V by 8 bases; bases with no gene match: 9. The length of the CDR3 is 13 residues. CDR1 and CDR2 (germline): LNHDA, SQIVND (reference sequence). The CDR3 here is CASSGQGSGGYTF. The CDR3 nucleotides read TGTGCCAGTTCAGGACAGGGTTCAGGTGGCTACACCTTC.

The chain has TRBV30 and TRBJ1-5; no reliable D call. Between the trimmed V and J ends, which lost 2 bases and 2 bases, there was a span of 10 bases. This CDR3 spans 14 amino acids. The germline CDR1 and CDR2 sequences are GTSNPN and SVGIG (reference sequence). For the CDR3, the DNA is TGTGCCTGGAGTAGAGGGTATGGCAATCAGCCCCAGCATTTT. Its protein product is CAWSRGYGNQPQHF. Filled out from reference TRBV30 and TRBJ1-5, the complete variable domain reads SQTIHQWPATLVQPVGSPLSLECTVEGTSNPNLYWYRQAAGRGLQLLFYSVGIGQISSEVPQNLSASRPQDRQFILSSKKLLLSDSGFYLCAWSRGYGNQPQHFGDGTRLSIL.

This chain joins TRBV25-1 and TRBJ1-4; D gene unclear. The CDR3 loop spans 11 amino acids. The V end was cut by 5 bases, the J end by 8 bases, with 6 bases between. Germline CDR1 and CDR2: MGHDK and SYGVNS. The DNA for the CDR3 is TGTGCCAGCAGTTTCGTAGAAAAACTGTTTTTT. As protein: CASSFVEKLFF.